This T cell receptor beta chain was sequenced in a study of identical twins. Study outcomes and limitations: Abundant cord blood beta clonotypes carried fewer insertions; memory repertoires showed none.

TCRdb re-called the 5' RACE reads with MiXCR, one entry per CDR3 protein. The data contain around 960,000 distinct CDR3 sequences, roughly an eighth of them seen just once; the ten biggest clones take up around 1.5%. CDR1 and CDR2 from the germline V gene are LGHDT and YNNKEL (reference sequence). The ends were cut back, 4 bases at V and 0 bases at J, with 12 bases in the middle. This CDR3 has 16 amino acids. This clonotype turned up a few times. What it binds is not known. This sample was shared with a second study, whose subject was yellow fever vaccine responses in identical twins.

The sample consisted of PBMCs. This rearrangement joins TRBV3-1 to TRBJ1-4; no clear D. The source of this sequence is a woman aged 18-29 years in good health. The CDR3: CASSPWTTPTNEKLFF. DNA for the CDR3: TGTGCCAGCAGCCCTTGGACGACTCCAACTAATGAAAAACTGTTTTTT.